Here is one T cell receptor (beta chain) with its context. The table came from immunoSEQ multiplex PCR; TCRdb's copy has only in-frame clones and leaves some out. The sample carries some 150,000 clones, 60% to 80% recorded once. V lost 0 bases to trimming and J lost 2 bases, with 11 bases between them. The germline gives CDR1 MGHRA, CDR2 YSYEKL. The CDR3 totals 16 residues. This sample is drawn from a study of cytotoxic CD8 clonotypes in ibrutinib-treated CLL. The TCR originated in a human donor with chronic lymphocytic leukemia. The sample in question was PBMCs, obtained after 12 months of ibrutinib treatment. The rearrangement uses TRBV4-1 and TRBJ2-4; tentative D call: TRBD1 (5 bases). The CDR3 here is CASSQDDSITKNIQYF. CDR3 bases: TGCGCCAGCAGCCAAGACGACAGCATTACCAAAAACATTCAGTACTTC.